This entry concerns a single T cell receptor (beta chain). No antigen is known for it. The source of the sample is a study of shared clonotypes between healthy human individuals. As for the study in general: Researchers assigned three CD4 naive, three CD4 memory, two CD8 naive and one CD8 memory plate to each donor. Whole-study findings and limits: Roughly 5% of naive CD4 clonotypes were common to a handful of donors. Blood alone was sampled, and tissue repertoires likely differ.

Produced via immunoSEQ multiplex PCR; TCRdb's table is partial and in-frame only. This table holds hundreds of thousands of clones, 90% to 95% found once. Naive CD8 isolation took CD45RO-negative cells positively selected for CCR7 and excluded terminally differentiated effector memory CD45RA+ cells. Trimming took 5 bases from V and 7 from J, leaving 21 bases between them. Germline CDR1 MDHEN, CDR2 SYDVKM. This CDR3 is 16 amino acids long. Material: naive CD8+ T cells sorted from blood. This sequence was found in a man aged 25-45 years in good health. The rearrangement uses TRBV28 and TRBJ2-1, with no clear D. The CDR3 is CASSIVPLVGLNEQFF. The CDR3 DNA follows: TGTGCCAGCAGTATAGTTCCCTTAGTGGGATTAAATGAGCAGTTCTTC.